The 17 T cell receptor beta chains reported below all come from one sample, sequenced in a study of T cells after yellow fever vaccination. Each CDR3 protein is one row after TCRdb ran MiXCR on the 5' RACE reads. The sample shows about 210,000 distinct CDR3 sequences, approximately 3.2% of them seen only once. The material sequenced was CD4+ T cells sorted from PBMCs, taken 10 days after the yellow fever booster vaccination. The receptors derive from a young man who received the YFV17D yellow fever vaccine.

This clonotype turned up a few times. The CDR3 protein is CATSDDYYGYTF. CDR3 DNA: TGTGCCACCAGTGATGACTACTATGGCTACACCTTC. This chain joins TRBV24-1 and TRBJ1-2; D gene ambiguous. The CDR3 sequence is 12 residues long. Trimming removed 3 bases from V and 3 bases from J, with 4 bases in between. The germline V gene has CDR1 KGHDR and CDR2 SFDVKD.

The rearrangement joins TRBV10-1 to TRBJ2-7; 7 positions match TRBD2. Germline V gives CDR1 WNHNN, CDR2 SYGVQD (reference sequence). The V gene end was trimmed by 2 bases and the J gene end by 1 base; junction bases not matched to a gene: 5. The CDR3 runs to 15 residues. The CDR3 nucleotides are TGCGCCAGCAGTGAGACCCTCGGGGGGTCCTACGAGCAGTACTTC. It is translated as CASSETLGGSYEQYF.

This clonotype was observed many times. The V gene is TRBV5-5, the J gene TRBJ2-7, with 9 bases lining up with TRBD1. Germline V lookup: CDR1 SGHKS, CDR2 YYEKEE (reference sequence). With V trimmed by 0 bases and J by 5 bases, 6 bases remained unmatched. This CDR3 spans 15 amino acids. The CDR3 nucleotides are TGTGCCAGCAGCTTGGATGGGGACAGGGCGAACGAGCAGTACGTC. It is translated as CASSLDGDRANEQYV.

This clonotype was observed at least ten times. V usage is TRBV7-8 and J usage is TRBJ2-7, with a tentative D call TRBD2 (5 bases). Germline lookup yields CDR1 SGHVS and CDR2 FQNEAQ. The CDR3 length is 14 residues. V lost 0 bases and J 9 bases, leaving 15 bases between the germline ends. The DNA for the CDR3 is TGTGCCAGCAGCTTAGCGGACGGGGTAGGGAGGCAGTACGTC. Its protein product is CASSLADGVGRQYV.

This clonotype was observed many times. The rearrangement links TRBV3-1 to TRBJ2-3; 9 bases are a match to TRBD2. The germline V gene has CDR1 LGHDT and CDR2 YNNKEL (reference sequence). Germline trimming cut 1 base from V and 0 bases from J; bases unmatched to any gene: 8. The CDR3 loop spans 18 amino acids. For the CDR3, the DNA is TGTGCCAGCAGCCAAGGGGAGACTAGCGGATTGAGCACAGATACGCAGTATTTT. Translated: CASSQGETSGLSTDTQYF.

The rearrangement joins TRBV2 to TRBJ1-3; D may be TRBD1 (6 bases). Germline CDR1 is SNHLY and CDR2 is FYNNEI. The CDR3 consists of 13 residues. Trimming pared 8 bases from V and 6 bases from J, leaving 14 bases between. CDR3 DNA: TGTGCCAGCTGCCGGGACACTTTAAACACCATATATTTT. This sequence encodes CASCRDTLNTIYF.

This clonotype occurred many times. The junction shows a germline mismatch at one end, possibly a read error. V and J are TRBV19 and TRBJ1-5; 9 positions agree with TRBD1. The CDR3 extends over 17 amino acids. Germline assignment: CDR1 LNHDA and CDR2 SQIVND (reference sequence). Here the CDR3 DNA reads TGTGCCAGTAGTATATGCTCCGGGACAGGGTGCAATCGGCCCCAGCATTTT. Its protein product is CASSICSGTGCNRPQHF.

This clonotype was observed at least ten times. J is TRBJ2-3 and V is TRBV5-1, with D possibly matching TRBD2 (6 bases). Germline values: CDR1 SGHRS, CDR2 YFSETQ. The CDR3 is 15 residues long. V was trimmed by 0 bases and J by 0 bases, leaving 8 bases between them. The CDR3 DNA reads as TGCGCCAGCAGCTTGGGGGGACTCAGCACAGATACGCAGTATTTT. Residues: CASSLGGLSTDTQYF. Complete variable domain (other parts from reference TRBV5-1 and TRBJ2-3): KAGVTQTPRYLIKTRGQQVTLSCSPISGHRSVSWYQQTPGQGLQFLFEYFSETQRNKGNFPGRFSGRQFSNSRSEMNVSTLELGDSALYLCASSLGGLSTDTQYFGPGTRLTVL.

Remarks on this clonotype: A much larger clone lies a single base off, so this may be a read error. The rearrangement uses TRBV29-1 and TRBJ2-3; D may be TRBD2 (5 bases). Germline V gives CDR1 SQVTM, CDR2 ANQGSEA. V lost 7 bases, J lost 0 bases, and 23 bases lay in between. The CDR3 covers 17 residues. DNA for the CDR3: TGCAGCGGGTCCAAGAGGGCAGCTTTATTTAGCACAGATACGCAGTATTTT. Protein: CSGSKRAALFSTDTQYF.

This clonotype was observed many times. CDR3 residues: CATSDPGTGYNEQFF. As DNA, the CDR3 is TGTGCCACCAGTGATCCCGGGACAGGCTACAATGAGCAGTTCTTC. This chain uses TRBV24-1 with TRBJ2-1, with 8 bases identical to TRBD1. CDR1 and CDR2 from the germline V gene are KGHDR and SFDVKD. Trimming removed 3 bases from V and 3 bases from J; junction bases left unmatched: 3. The CDR3 runs 15 residues.

As to this clonotype: The germline gene is not matched at one end of the junction; a read error may be the cause. V usage is TRBV7-7 and J usage is TRBJ2-1; 10 bases agree with TRBD2. The CDR3 totals 14 residues. Germline V gene data show CDR1 as SSHAT and CDR2 as FNYEAQ (reference sequence). The DNA for the CDR3 is TGTGCTAGCAGCAAAAGCGGGGGGGCAAATGAGCAGTTCTTC. It encodes CASSKSGGANEQFF. The full variable domain, with the rest looked up from reference TRBV7-7 and TRBJ2-1, is GAGVSQSPRYKVTKRGQDVTLRCDPISSHATLYWYQQALGQGPEFLTYFNYEAQPDKSGLPSDRFSAERPEGSISTLTIQRTEQRDSAMYRCASSKSGGANEQFFGPGTRLTVL.

This clonotype was observed a few times. The chain uses TRBV7-9 and TRBJ2-3; D is ambiguous. Per the germline V gene, CDR1 is SEHNR and CDR2 is FQNEAQ (reference sequence). This CDR3 has 16 residues. Trimming cost V 2 bases and J 0 bases, with 12 bases left between them. The CDR3 coding sequence is TGTGCCAGCAGCTTAACTGGATACGCGAGCACAGATACGCAGTATTTT. This translates into CASSLTGYASTDTQYF.

This clonotype appeared many times. V gene TRBV28 combines with J gene TRBJ2-5; D is unclear. V gave up 9 bases and J gave up 1 base, with 12 bases separating them. The CDR3 consists of 13 residues. Germline V gene lookup returns CDR1 MDHEN and CDR2 SYDVKM. The CDR3 nucleotides are TGTGCCAGTCAGACTGACCTCCAAGAGACCCAGTACTTC. It encodes CASQTDLQETQYF. Using reference TRBV28 and TRBJ2-5 for the parts outside the CDR3, the full variable domain is DVKVTQSSRYLVKRTGEKVFLECVQDMDHENMFWYRQDPGLGLRLIYFSYDVKMKEKGDIPEGYSVSREKKERFSLILESASTNQTSMYLCASQTDLQETQYFGPGTRLLVL.

This clonotype has at least ten counts. This sequence joins TRBV5-1 and TRBJ2-7; TRBD2 matches at 9 bases. Germline CDR1 and CDR2: SGHRS and YFSETQ. The CDR3 sequence is 21 residues long. The V segment lost 7 bases and the J segment 0 bases; nucleotides outside the gene matches: 26. CDR3 loop: CASSLRQGGTSLRRSSYEQYF. CDR3 nucleotides: TGCGCCAGCTCCCTAAGACAGGGAGGGACTAGCCTTCGTAGGAGCTCCTACGAGCAGTACTTC. The full variable domain, completed using reference TRBV5-1 and TRBJ2-7, is KAGVTQTPRYLIKTRGQQVTLSCSPISGHRSVSWYQQTPGQGLQFLFEYFSETQRNKGNFPGRFSGRQFSNSRSEMNVSTLELGDSALYLCASSLRQGGTSLRRSSYEQYFGPGTRLTVT.

This rearrangement joins TRBV29-1 to TRBJ1-2; D might be TRBD1 (5 bases). Germline lookup yields CDR1 SQVTM and CDR2 ANQGSEA. The germline V and J ends were trimmed by 6 bases and 4 bases, with 15 bases remaining between them. This CDR3 contains 13 residues. This chain's CDR3 is CSVGSGDGYGYTF. The CDR3 DNA follows: TGCAGCGTCGGAAGCGGGGACGGCTATGGCTACACCTTC.

In its sample, this clonotype was seen a few times. This chain connects TRBV11-2 to TRBJ1-2, with D possibly matching TRBD1 (6 bases). CDR1 and CDR2 from the germline V gene are SGHAT and FQNNGV. V was shortened by 4 bases and J by 0 bases, with 15 bases between the two germline ends. The CDR3 spans 16 residues. For the CDR3, the DNA is TGTGCCAGCAGCTCGATTTACAGGGCCGCTAACTATGGCTACACCTTC. This sequence encodes CASSSIYRAANYGYTF.

This clonotype was observed many times. V gene TRBV7-9 combines with J gene TRBJ1-2; 9 bases are shared with TRBD1. Germline V gene lookup returns CDR1 SEHNR and CDR2 FQNEAQ (reference sequence). V gave up 5 bases and J gave up 5 bases; unmatched junction bases: 9. The CDR3 runs 15 residues. The DNA for the CDR3 is TGTGCCAGCAGCCTTCACAGGGGGCAGGGGTATGGCTACACCTTC. Residues: CASSLHRGQGYGYTF.